The present TCR beta chain was sequenced within a study of neoadjuvant anti-PD-1 for oral cavity cancer. Generated by immunoSEQ multiplex PCR, the TCRdb table keeps only in-frame clones and is missing some. This sample has about 9,500 clones; approximately 72% occur once, and the top ten carry 4.2%. CDR1 and CDR2 (germline): SGHVS, FQNEAQ. This CDR3 region has 15 residues. J gave up 7 bases and V 2 bases, and 5 bases lay outside the gene matches. Time point described: after neoadjuvant nivolumab, at surgical resection. The sequencing used PBMCs, collected after nivolumab (anti-PD-1) treatment. The clonotype originates from a person between 40 and 85 years old with oral cavity squamous cell carcinoma. This chain connects TRBV7-8 to TRBJ1-6, with TRBD1 identical over 7 bases. CDR3 sequence reads: CASSLTGASNSPLHF. CDR3 coding DNA: TGTGCCAGCAGCTTAACAGGGGCCTCCAATTCACCCCTCCACTTT.